This T cell receptor beta chain was sequenced in a study of blood T cell repertoires in COVID-19. Study details: PBMCs, B-cell-depleted T cells, or T cells provided the cDNA or gDNA that made up the material.

Germline-derived CDR1 and CDR2 are SGHRS and YFSETQ. V lost 0 bases to trimming and J lost 5 bases, with 11 bases between them. There are 14 residues in the CDR3. Sequencing used immunoSEQ multiplex PCR; TCRdb keeps in-frame clones, though not all of them. This sample has hundreds of thousands of clones, with roughly 89% found just once. Material for sequencing was PBMCs or T cells enriched from blood (not recorded which). This chain connects TRBV5-1 to TRBJ2-5; D may be TRBD1 (5 bases). This TCR was sampled from a woman in her forties or fifties who had been exposed to COVID-19. In DNA, the CDR3 is TGCGCCAGCAGCTTGGAGGGGATCTGGGAGACCCAGTACTTC. Its translation is CASSLEGIWETQYF.